The following is a T cell receptor (beta chain) sequence with its context. As yet, its antigen is unknown. Trimming at V came to 4 bases and at J to 0 bases, leaving 5 bases not matched to a gene. The CDR3 totals 15 residues. The germline V gene has CDR1 SGHTS and CDR2 YDEGEE. This record belongs to a study of OX40 agonist ivuxolimab in advanced cancers. The assay was immunoSEQ multiplex PCR, and TCRdb's table has in-frame clones only and misses some. Here the sample spans about 3,400 clones, roughly four fifths being singletons. Study-level findings and limits: Both blood CD4+ and CD8+ T cells showed clonal growth by week 6 at 0.1 to 3.0 mg/kg. Expanded clones belonging to CD8+ T cells outnumbered, on average, those of CD4+.

The sequence derives from an adult with an advanced solid tumor such as melanoma, head and neck, liver or kidney cancer. This chain joins TRBV5-8 and TRBJ1-2; TRBD1 aligns across 8 bases. Sample: CD4+ or CD8+ T cells sorted from blood, taken in a trial of the OX40 agonist ivuxolimab. The CDR3 sequence is CASSVRDRPNYGYTF. The CDR3 nucleotides read TGTGCCAGCAGCGTCCGGGACAGGCCTAACTATGGCTACACCTTC.